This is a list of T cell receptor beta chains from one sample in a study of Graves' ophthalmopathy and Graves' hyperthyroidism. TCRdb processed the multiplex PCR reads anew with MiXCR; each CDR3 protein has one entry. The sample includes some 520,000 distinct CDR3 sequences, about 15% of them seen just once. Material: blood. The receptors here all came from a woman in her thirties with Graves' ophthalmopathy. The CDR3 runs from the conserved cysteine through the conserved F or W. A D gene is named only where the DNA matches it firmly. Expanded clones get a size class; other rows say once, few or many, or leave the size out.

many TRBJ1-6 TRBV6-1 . CASSDPTDNSPLHF TGTGCCAGCAGCGATCCGACAGACAATTCACCCCTCCACTTT
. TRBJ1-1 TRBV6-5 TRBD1 CASSFLGTEGNTEAFF TGTGCCAGCAGTTTCCTCGGGACAGAGGGGAACACTGAAGCTTTCTTT
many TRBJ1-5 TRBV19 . CASSREGNQPQHF TGTGCCAGTAGTAGGGAGGGCAATCAGCCCCAGCATTTT
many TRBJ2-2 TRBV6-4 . CASSHFSRGVNTGELFF TGTGCCAGCAGTCACTTCTCCAGGGGGGTAAACACCGGGGAGCTGTTTTTT
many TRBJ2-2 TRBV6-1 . CASSKMTVTGELFF TGTGCCAGCAGTAAAATGACAGTTACCGGGGAGCTGTTTTTT
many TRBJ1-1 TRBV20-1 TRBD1 CSASRTGEATEAFF TGCAGTGCTAGCCGGACAGGGGAAGCCACTGAAGCTTTCTTT
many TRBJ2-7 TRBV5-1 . CASSLEARGPISYEQYF TGCGCCAGCAGCTTGGAGGCACGGGGACCGATCTCCTACGAGCAGTACTTC
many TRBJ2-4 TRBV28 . CASSFERLVAKNIQYF TGTGCCAGCAGTTTTGAGCGGCTAGTAGCCAAAAACATTCAGTACTTC
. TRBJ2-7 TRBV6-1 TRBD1 CASSEYRGSYEQYF TGTGCCAGCAGTGAGTACAGGGGCTCCTACGAGCAGTACTTC
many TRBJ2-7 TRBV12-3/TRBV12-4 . CASSYSGRPYEQYF TGTGCCAGCAGTTACTCCGGGCGCCCCTACGAGCAGTACTTC
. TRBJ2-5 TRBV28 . CASSLGPIEETQYF TGTGCCAGCAGTTTAGGGCCTATCGAAGAGACCCAGTACTTC
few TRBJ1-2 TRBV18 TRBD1 CASSPGDRGNYGYTF TGTGCCAGCTCACCAGGTGACAGGGGGAACTATGGCTACACCTTC
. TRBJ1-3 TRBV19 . CASTVDGMSSGNTIYF TGTGCCAGTACCGTTGACGGAATGAGCTCTGGAAACACCATATATTTT
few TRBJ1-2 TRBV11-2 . CASSQQDGLDGYTF TGTGCCAGCAGCCAACAGGACGGTCTTGATGGCTACACCTTC
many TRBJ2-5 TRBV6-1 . CASTGTIGKETQYF TGTGCCAGCACTGGCACAATTGGCAAGGAGACCCAGTACTTC
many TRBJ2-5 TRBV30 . CAWSESQGTQYF TGTGCCTGGAGTGAAAGTCAGGGGACCCAGTACTTC
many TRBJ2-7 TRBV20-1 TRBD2 CSARGLANYEQYF TGCAGTGCTAGGGGACTAGCGAACTACGAGCAGTACTTC
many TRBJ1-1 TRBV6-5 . CASSYDPTRPNTEAFF TGTGCCAGCAGTTACGACCCGACGCGCCCGAACACTGAAGCTTTCTTT
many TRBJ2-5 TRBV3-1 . CASSQRAIETQYF TGTGCCAGCAGCCAACGAGCTATAGAGACCCAGTACTTC
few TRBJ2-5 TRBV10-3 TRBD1 CASKIRTGGRETQYF TGTGCCAGCAAAATTCGGACAGGGGGAAGGGAGACCCAGTACTTC
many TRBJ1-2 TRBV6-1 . CASRHNYGYTF TGTGCCAGCAGACACAACTATGGCTACACCTTC
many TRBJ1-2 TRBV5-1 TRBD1 CASSPRGQSYGYTF TGCGCCAGCAGCCCGCGGGGACAGAGCTATGGCTACACCTTC
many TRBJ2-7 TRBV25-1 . CASRLHALSYEQYF TGTGCCAGCAGATTACACGCCCTCTCCTACGAGCAGTACTTC
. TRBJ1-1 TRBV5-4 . CASSLGGGLGQNTEAFF TGTGCCAGCAGCTTGGGGGGGGGTCTGGGACAGAACACTGAAGCTTTCTTT
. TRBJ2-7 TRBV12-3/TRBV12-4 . CASSPLGVQYF TGTGCCAGCAGTCCCCTCGGGGTGCAGTACTTC
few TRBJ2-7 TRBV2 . CASSVGRDTFYEQYF TGTGCCAGCAGTGTCGGTCGGGACACATTCTACGAGCAGTACTTC
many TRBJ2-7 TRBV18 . CASSRSENYEQYF TGTGCCAGCTCACGGTCTGAAAACTACGAGCAGTACTTC
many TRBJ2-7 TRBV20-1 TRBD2 CSVAGLAGEQYF TGCAGTGTAGCGGGGCTTGCGGGGGAGCAGTACTTC
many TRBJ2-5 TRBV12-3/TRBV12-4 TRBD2 CASSRTSGEETQYF TGTGCCAGCAGCCGAACTAGCGGGGAAGAGACCCAGTACTTC
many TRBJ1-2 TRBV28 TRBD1 CASSSTGGYGYTF TGTGCCAGCAGTTCGACAGGGGGTTATGGCTACACCTTC
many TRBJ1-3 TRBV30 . CAWSTGIGNTIYF TGTGCCTGGAGTACTGGGATTGGAAACACCATATATTTT
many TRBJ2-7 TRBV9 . CASSVEGTLYEQYF TGTGCCAGCAGCGTAGAAGGGACACTATACGAGCAGTACTTC
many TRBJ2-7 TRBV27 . CATRDTSYEQYF TGTGCCACCCGGGACACCTCCTACGAGCAGTACTTC
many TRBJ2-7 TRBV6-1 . CASSEAVWRDEQYF TGTGCCAGCAGTGAAGCGGTGTGGAGGGACGAGCAGTACTTC
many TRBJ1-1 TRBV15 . CATSREPRTVSEAFF TGTGCCACCAGCAGAGAACCCCGGACAGTCTCTGAAGCTTTCTTT
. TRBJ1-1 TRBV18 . CASSTLGSNTEAFF TGTGCCAGCTCTACCTTAGGGTCGAACACTGAAGCTTTCTTT
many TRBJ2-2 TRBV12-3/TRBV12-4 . CASSGPTTGELFF TGTGCCAGCAGCGGGCCCACGACGGGGGAGCTGTTTTTT
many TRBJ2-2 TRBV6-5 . CASSYSGTNTGELFF TGTGCCAGCAGTTATTCGGGGACGAACACCGGGGAGCTGTTTTTT
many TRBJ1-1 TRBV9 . CASSVVATGGTEAFF TGTGCCAGCAGCGTAGTTGCTACGGGTGGTACTGAAGCTTTCTTT
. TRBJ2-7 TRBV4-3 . CASSQDLSNPYEQYF TGCGCCAGCAGCCAAGACCTAAGCAACCCCTACGAGCAGTACTTC